The present T cell receptor beta chain was sequenced within a study of PD-1 blockade in classical Hodgkin lymphoma. Study-level results: The baseline diversity of complete responders showed similarity to that of newly diagnosed patients. Newly diagnosed patients reportedly trailed healthy donors in baseline TCR diversity. Individuals initiating nivolumab under 1 year after ASCT were excluded.

The time point was: cycle 4 day 1 (C4D1), after around six weeks of nivolumab. Relapse was seen in all patients after autologous stem cell transplantation, and brentuximab vedotin exposure was variable. The study purified CD4+ T cells from thawed PBMCs using magnetic negative selection. TCRdb's copy holds only in-frame clones and misses some; the assay was immunoSEQ multiplex PCR. The sample lists about 25,000 clones, roughly 80% seen once, with 3% to 4% in the top ten. Notes on this clone: Its antigen is as yet unknown.

With 4 bases removed from V and 0 bases from J, the gap between germline ends came to 19 bases. From germline, CDR1 is SGHAT and CDR2 FQNNGV. This CDR3 has 18 residues. The material sequenced was CD4+ T cells from blood, taken before the fourth cycle of nivolumab. The rearrangement joins TRBV11-2 to TRBJ1-5; maybe TRBD1 (5 bases). This TCR was recovered from a human donor with classical Hodgkin lymphoma. CDR3 in DNA: TGTGCCAGCAGCTCGACCCCGATCCCCCAGGGTAGCAATCAGCCCCAGCATTTT. It encodes CASSSTPIPQGSNQPQHF.